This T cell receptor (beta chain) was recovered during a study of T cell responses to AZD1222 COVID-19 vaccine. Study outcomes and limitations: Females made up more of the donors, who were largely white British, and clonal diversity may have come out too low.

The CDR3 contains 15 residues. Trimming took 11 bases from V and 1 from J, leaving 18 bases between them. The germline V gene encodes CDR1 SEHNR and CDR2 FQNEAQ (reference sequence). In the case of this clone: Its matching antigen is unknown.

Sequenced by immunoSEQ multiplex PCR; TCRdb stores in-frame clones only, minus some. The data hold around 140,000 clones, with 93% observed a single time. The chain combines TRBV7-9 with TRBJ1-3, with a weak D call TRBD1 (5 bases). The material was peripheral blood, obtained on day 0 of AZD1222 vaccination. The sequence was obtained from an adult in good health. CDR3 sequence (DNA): TGTGCCTCCTGCCGAGGGGTTGGATCTGGAAACACCATATATTTT. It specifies CASCRGVGSGNTIYF. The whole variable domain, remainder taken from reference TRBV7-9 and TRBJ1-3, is DTGVSQNPRHKITKRGQNVTFRCDPISEHNRLYWYRQTLGQGPEFLTYFQNEAQLEKSRLLSDRFSAERPKGSFSTLEIQRTEQGDSAMYLCASCRGVGSGNTIYFGEGSWLTVV.